This T cell receptor beta chain was identified during a study of cytomegalovirus exposure and HLA in healthy donors. The study ran its PCR with 60 Vbeta and 13 Jbeta primers. Sequencing was performed with immunoSEQ multiplex PCR; in TCRdb, only in-frame clones are kept and a portion is missing. The repertoire has 90,000 to 110,000 clones, around 86% of them found once; the top ten carry less than 2.5%. This clone was observed once. What was sequenced was PBMCs. The sequence derives from a woman in her 30s in good health and CMV-seronegative.

Here the CDR3 reads CASSLSVTIYF. DNA for the CDR3: TGTGCCAGCAGTTTATCTGTCACCATATATTTT. V usage is TRBV28 and J usage is TRBJ1-3, with D unclear. The V end lost 1 base, the J end lost 9 bases, and 4 bases lay between the germline ends. The CDR3 totals 11 residues. CDR1 MDHEN and CDR2 SYDVKM come from the germline V gene.